This is a list of T cell receptor beta chains from one sample in a study of radiation and T cells in renal cell carcinoma. The assay was immunoSEQ multiplex PCR, and TCRdb's table has in-frame clones only and misses some. The table shows about 130,000 clones, with around 82% occurring only once. Here the sequenced sample was blood, taken from a patient whose treatment included radiotherapy and nephrectomy. The receptor set was obtained from a man in his forties or fifties with renal cell carcinoma. Both conserved end residues are part of each CDR3. A D gene is named only where the DNA matches it firmly. Where a row states a size, it is once, few, many or the class of an expanded clone; other rows omit it.

clone size,D gene,J gene,V gene,CDR3 DNA,CDR3 protein
NA,NA,TRBJ1-5,TRBV20-1,TGCAGTGATCGGGGGAATCAGCCCCAGCATTTT,CSDRGNQPQHF
NA,NA,TRBJ2-5,TRBV7-3,TGTGCCAGCAGCACCAGTCCCCAAGAGACCCAGTACTTC,CASSTSPQETQYF
NA,NA,TRBJ1-3,TRBV19,TGTGCCAGTACAATCGGAAACACCATATATTTT,CASTIGNTIYF
NA,NA,TRBJ1-6,TRBV2,TGTGCCAGCAGGACCGGGATAGCTAATTCACCCCTCCACTTT,CASRTGIANSPLHF
NA,NA,TRBJ2-7,TRBV30,TGTGCCTGGAGGAGGACACTAAGCTCCTACGAGCAGTACTTC,CAWRRTLSSYEQYF
NA,TRBD1,TRBJ1-5,TRBV6-6,TGTGCCAGCCGAAGGGGCGGGACAGGGAGCAATCAGCCCCAGCATTTT,CASRRGGTGSNQPQHF
NA,TRBD2,TRBJ2-7,TRBV4-2,TGTGCCAGCAGCCAAGGCGAGACTAGCGGGAGGTCCTACGAGCAGTACTTC,CASSQGETSGRSYEQYF
NA,NA,TRBJ2-2,TRBV7-6,TGTGCCAGCAGCTTGGGGACAAGGAACACCGGGGAGCTGTTTTTT,CASSLGTRNTGELFF
once,TRBD1,TRBJ2-7,TRBV11-2,TGTGCCAGCAGCCTCGGACAGGGGGCCTGGGAGCAGTACTTC,CASSLGQGAWEQYF
once,NA,TRBJ2-1,TRBV30,TGTGCCTGGAGTGTACAGCTGTTACAGGGCAATGAGCAGTTCTTC,CAWSVQLLQGNEQFF
NA,TRBD2,TRBJ2-2,TRBV27,TGTGCCAGCAGTTCCCCGGGTTGGGCGGGAGAACGCACCGGGGAGCTGTTTTTT,CASSSPGWAGERTGELFF
medium-sized,NA,TRBJ1-1,TRBV27,TGTGCCAGCAGTTTGGGGACACCGGCGGATTGGACTTTCTTT,CASSLGTPADWTFF
NA,TRBD1,TRBJ1-4,TRBV5-1,TGCGCCAGCAGCTTGGCGGGGGACAGTTTTGATGAAAAACTGTTTTTT,CASSLAGDSFDEKLFF
many,NA,TRBJ2-1,TRBV2,TGTGCCAGCTCTGGTGGCGGGCGGGACAATGAGCAGTTCTTC,CASSGGGRDNEQFF
NA,TRBD1,TRBJ2-5,TRBV14,TGTGCCAGCAGCCAATTCGGGACAGAAGAGACCCAGTACTTC,CASSQFGTEETQYF
NA,NA,TRBJ2-1,TRBV10-1,TGCGCCAGCAGTGAGGCCCACCCTTACAATGAGCAGTTCTTC,CASSEAHPYNEQFF
NA,TRBD2,TRBJ2-5,TRBV4-2,TGTGCCAGCAGCCCACAAGCGGGTGTTTCGCGGGGGAGAGAGACCCAGTACTTC,CASSPQAGVSRGRETQYF
NA,NA,TRBJ1-4,TRBV28,TGTGCCAGCGGCGCAGGGGTTAATGAAAAACTGTTTTTT,CASGAGVNEKLFF
few,NA,TRBJ2-2,TRBV4-1,TGCGCCAGCAGCCAAGATGCGGCCCTGGGCCGGGGCACCGGGGAGCTGTTTTTT,CASSQDAALGRGTGELFF
NA,NA,TRBJ1-1,TRBV18,TGTGCCAGCTCACCGCCTGGAGTTGACGCTGAAGCTTTCTTT,CASSPPGVDAEAFF
NA,NA,TRBJ1-2,TRBV4-1,TGCGCCAGCAGCCAAGATATTTCCTATGGCTACACCTTC,CASSQDISYGYTF
few,TRBD1,TRBJ1-1,TRBV23-1,TGCGCCAGCAGTCGACCGGGACAGATGAACACTGAAGCTTTCTTT,CASSRPGQMNTEAFF
NA,NA,TRBJ2-7,TRBV6-9,TGTGCCAGCAGCGAAACCGGGACACCACCCTACGAGCAGTACTTC,CASSETGTPPYEQYF
few,NA,TRBJ1-5,TRBV7-6,TGTGCCAGCAGCTTAGCCGCGACGTCCAGGGGTGGACAGCCCCAGCATTTT,CASSLAATSRGGQPQHF
NA,NA,TRBJ1-2,TRBV6-4,TGTGCCAGCAGTGACTGGGCGGGAGATGGCTACACCTTC,CASSDWAGDGYTF
NA,NA,TRBJ2-3,TRBV18,TGTGCCAGCTCACCGGTGCAAGCAAGGGGGAGGAGTAGTCCAGATACGCAGTATTTT,CASSPVQARGRSSPDTQYF
NA,NA,TRBJ1-2,TRBV20-1,TGCAGTGCTAGAGAACACTATGGCTACACCTTC,CSAREHYGYTF
NA,NA,TRBJ2-1,TRBV28,TGTGCCAGCAGGGGGAGCTCCTACAATGAGCAGTTCTTC,CASRGSSYNEQFF
NA,NA,TRBJ1-2,TRBV2,TGTGCCAGCAGTGACTCGCCAAACTATGGCTACACCTTC,CASSDSPNYGYTF
NA,NA,TRBJ2-7,TRBV6-1,TGTGCCAGCAATACCCAATTTCACTACGAGCAGTACTTC,CASNTQFHYEQYF
NA,TRBD1,TRBJ1-2,TRBV6-5,TGTGCCAGCAGTCTCCGCTCGGGACAGGGGAATGGCTACACCTTC,CASSLRSGQGNGYTF
NA,TRBD1,TRBJ1-2,TRBV4-1,TGCGCCAGCAGCCAAGCGACAGGGGGACCGGGTTATGGCTACACCTTC,CASSQATGGPGYGYTF
NA,TRBD1,TRBJ1-1,TRBV30,TGTGCCTGGAGGGGGACAGGGAGGGCTGAAGCTTTCTTT,CAWRGTGRAEAFF
NA,NA,TRBJ1-1,TRBV5-1,TGCGCCAGCAGCCCGGGGGATGGGAACACTGAAGCTTTCTTT,CASSPGDGNTEAFF
NA,NA,TRBJ1-1,TRBV27,TGTGCCAGCAGTTTTGTGGGTGAAACTAACACTGAAGCTTTCTTT,CASSFVGETNTEAFF
NA,NA,TRBJ1-1,TRBV6-1,TGTGCCAGCAGTGATGGCGGCAGGGTGGGGACTGAAGCTTTCTTT,CASSDGGRVGTEAFF
NA,TRBD1,TRBJ1-1,TRBV27,TGTGCCAGCAGTCCAGTACAGGGGGCTGGGAACACTGAAGCTTTCTTT,CASSPVQGAGNTEAFF
NA,NA,TRBJ2-5,TRBV2,TGTGCCAGCAGTGTCGGTCTAGAGGGAGAGACCCAGTACTTC,CASSVGLEGETQYF
NA,NA,TRBJ1-1,TRBV15,TGTGCCACCAAGGCGGGTCTGAACACTGAAGCTTTCTTT,CATKAGLNTEAFF
NA,TRBD2,TRBJ2-1,TRBV5-4,TGTGCCAGCAGCTTGCTTCTAGCGGGGGGCCGTAATGAGCAGTTCTTC,CASSLLLAGGRNEQFF
NA,NA,TRBJ2-2,TRBV2,TGTGCCAGCAGTGAAGGGACTTTTGCCGGGGAGCTGTTTTTT,CASSEGTFAGELFF
NA,NA,TRBJ1-5,TRBV2,TGTGCCAGCAGTTCCCGAGGAGGGGGCAATCAGCCCCAGCATTTT,CASSSRGGGNQPQHF
NA,NA,TRBJ2-3,TRBV7-3,TGTGCCAGCAGCTTACAGGGGTTCGGGGCGGCTACGCAGTATTTT,CASSLQGFGAATQYF
NA,NA,TRBJ1-1,TRBV5-4,TGTGCCAGCAACAAGAGGGACAATTTGAACACTGAAGCTTTCTTT,CASNKRDNLNTEAFF
NA,NA,TRBJ1-5,TRBV2,TGTGCCAGCGAACCCCAACTTTCTAGCAATCAGCCCCAGCATTTT,CASEPQLSSNQPQHF
once,TRBD1,TRBJ2-5,TRBV28,TGTGCCAGCAGACCTCGGACAGGGGGAGAGACCCAGTACTTC,CASRPRTGGETQYF
NA,TRBD2,TRBJ2-5,TRBV9,TGTGCCAGCAGCGTCAAGAGCGGGGGGTACCAAGAGACCCAGTACTTC,CASSVKSGGYQETQYF
NA,NA,TRBJ1-2,TRBV6-6,TGTGCCAGCAGTTACTGGCCGGGAACGGGGGATGGCTACACCTTC,CASSYWPGTGDGYTF
NA,NA,TRBJ1-4,TRBV30,TGTGCCTGGAGTGTACTAGTTGAAAAACTGTTTTTT,CAWSVLVEKLFF
NA,NA,TRBJ2-5,TRBV11-1,TGTGCCAGCAGCTTAGGAGGGGGGCCAGAGACCCAGTACTTC,CASSLGGGPETQYF
NA,TRBD2,TRBJ2-2,TRBV6-5,TGTGCCAGCAGTTACTTCGCGGGAGGTCCCACCGGGGAGCTGTTTTTT,CASSYFAGGPTGELFF
NA,NA,TRBJ1-2,TRBV5-1,TGCGCCAGCAGCTTAGGTGGGGGCCCAGAGATAGACACCTTC,CASSLGGGPEIDTF
NA,TRBD1,TRBJ2-7,TRBV2,TGTGCCAGCAGTGGGGACAGTGGAAGCGAGCAGTACTTC,CASSGDSGSEQYF
NA,TRBD1,TRBJ2-7,TRBV10-2,TGCGCCAGCAGCCGGGACAGGGAATACGAGCAGTACTTC,CASSRDREYEQYF
NA,NA,TRBJ2-5,TRBV7-3,TGTGCCAGCAGCGATAGCCTCGGGACCCAGTACTTC,CASSDSLGTQYF